This T cell receptor (beta chain) is drawn from a study of CD8 T cells in ankylosing spondylitis. General observations from the study: Reportedly, significant enrichment of disease-linked clones occurred in matched ankylosing spondylitis synovial fluid.

Per the germline V gene, CDR1 is SGHTA and CDR2 is FQGNSA. The ends lost 4 bases at V and 8 bases at J; junction bases unmatched: 4. The CDR3 sequence is 14 residues long. This clonotype was seen ten or more times. Its target is unknown. In TCRdb, the 5' RACE reads were re-called with MiXCR into one record per CDR3 protein. Of roughly 26,000 distinct CDR3 sequences listed, 10% to 15% are singletons. This clonotype was obtained from a male donor with ankylosing spondylitis or in good health (not recorded which). Sequencing was done on a sample of blood. This chain connects TRBV7-2 to TRBJ2-4; 11 bases agree with TRBD1. In DNA form, the CDR3 reads TGTGCCAGCAGCTCAGGACAGGGGGCAGACATTCAGTACTTC. Its protein product is CASSSGQGADIQYF. The complete variable domain, with remaining parts taken from reference TRBV7-2 and TRBJ2-4, reads GAGVSQSPSNKVTEKGKDVELRCDPISGHTALYWYRQSLGQGLEFLIYFQGNSAPDKSGLPSDRFSAERTGGSVSTLTIQRTQQEDSAVYLCASSSGQGADIQYFGAGTRLSVL.